Presented here are 3 T cell receptor beta chains from one specimen sequenced in a study of beta chain features in type 1 diabetes. The study, taken as a whole, reports: All four CD4+ subsets of Type 1 diabetes patients contained TCRB CDR3s that were moderately but significantly shorter.

No antigen has been identified for these receptors. Of the isolated RNA, all was reverse transcribed, and so the sequenced material was expressed TCRB transcripts. TCRdb keeps only in-frame clones here, not all; method: immunoSEQ multiplex PCR. The sample consists of 130,000 to 150,000 clones, about 12% of them appearing once. Input material: central memory CD4+ T cells from blood. These receptors all come from a man between 18 and 29 years old with type 1 diabetes.

This clone was counted between two and nine times. The chain is built from TRBV9 and TRBJ1-1, with D possibly matching TRBD1 (5 bases). Trimming shortened V by 0 bases and J by 3 bases, and 9 bases separated the two germline ends. Germline lookup yields CDR1 SGDLS and CDR2 YYNGEE. The CDR3 is 14 amino acids. The CDR3 DNA sequence: TGTGCCAGCAGCGTAGCGAGAGGGGACACTGAAGCTTTCTTT. Its protein product is CASSVARGDTEAFF.

This clone was seen more than once but under ten times. The DNA of the CDR3 is TGTGCCAGCAGTTTAGCGGGGGTAGGCTACACCTTC. It codes for CASSLAGVGYTF. The chain is built from TRBV28 and TRBJ1-2; possible D gene TRBD1, 5 bases. The CDR3 covers 12 residues. From germline, CDR1 is MDHEN and CDR2 SYDVKM. The ends were cut back, 2 bases at V and 8 bases at J, with 9 bases in the middle.

To note about this clone: The junction departs from the called germline gene at one end, perhaps through a read error. The chain carries TRBV5-4 and TRBJ2-6; no clear D gene. CDR3 length: 16 amino acids. Germline V gene data show CDR1 as SGHNT and CDR2 as YYREEE (reference sequence). The CDR3 loop is CARSTGLGSGANVLTF. In DNA form, the CDR3 reads TGTGCCCGCAGCACCGGTCTAGGCTCTGGGGCCAACGTCCTGACTTTC.